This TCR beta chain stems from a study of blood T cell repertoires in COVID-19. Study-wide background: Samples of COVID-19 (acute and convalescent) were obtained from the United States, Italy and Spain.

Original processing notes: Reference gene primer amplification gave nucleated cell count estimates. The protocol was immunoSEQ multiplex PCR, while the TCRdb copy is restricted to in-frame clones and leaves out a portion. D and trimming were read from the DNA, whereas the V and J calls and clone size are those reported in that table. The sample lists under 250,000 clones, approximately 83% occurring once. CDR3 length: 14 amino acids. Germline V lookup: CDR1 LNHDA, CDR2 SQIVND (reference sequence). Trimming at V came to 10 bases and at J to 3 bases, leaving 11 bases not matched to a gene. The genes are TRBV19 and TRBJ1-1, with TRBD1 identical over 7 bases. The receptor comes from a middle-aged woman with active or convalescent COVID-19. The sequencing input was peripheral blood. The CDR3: CATRDSSPDTEAFF. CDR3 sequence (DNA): TGTGCCACCAGGGACAGTAGTCCTGACACTGAAGCTTTCTTT.